This T cell receptor (beta chain) derives from a study of Ad26.COV2.S vaccination and SARS-CoV-2 variants. General study results and limits: CD8+ and CD4+ T cells specific for spike reportedly responded with substantial breadth after vaccination. Vaccinees showed greater spike-specific TCR breadth than placebo recipients. Total T cell responses, in the TCR breadth and depth analyses, may have been underestimated.

V dropped 3 bases and J dropped 3; count of bases not matched to a gene: 1. Germline V gene sequence: CDR1 ENHRY, CDR2 SYGVKD. The CDR3 has 13 residues. Produced via immunoSEQ multiplex PCR; TCRdb's table is partial and in-frame only. The sample has a few hundred thousand clones; roughly 87% are singletons. In the case of this clone: Its cognate antigen is unknown.

Stated treatment: some 20 received Ad26.COV2.S at low or high dose, single or two shots; 5 received placebo; per-sample allocation not given. Following the first vaccine or placebo injection, samples were taken on day 63. The chain links TRBV10-3 to TRBJ2-7; 8 bases line up with TRBD2. The sequence came from a person between 18 and 65 years old who received the Ad26.COV2.S COVID-19 vaccine or a placebo. Here the sequenced sample was peripheral blood, taken in a trial of Ad26.COV2.S vaccine versus placebo. CDR3 coding DNA: TGTGCCATCAGTGATAGCGGGGTCTACGAGCAGTACTTC. Translation: CAISDSGVYEQYF.